Listed below are T cell receptor beta chains from one sample, sequenced in a study of STAT5B mutations in CD4+ large granular lymphocyte leukemia. Data came from immunoSEQ multiplex PCR; TCRdb stores just in-frame clones and leaves some out. Among about 34,000 clones listed, roughly 76% were seen once. Sequenced input: CD4+ T cells from blood buffy coats. The receptors were gathered from a human donor in good health. Both conserved end residues are part of each CDR3. Some rows mark clone size as missing; the rest say once, few, many or name a class of expanded clone.

abundance,v_gene,j_gene,CDR3aa
-,TRBV6-6,TRBJ2-2,CASSYSAPGELFF
-,TRBV6-6,TRBJ2-7,CASSDRGYEQYF
-,TRBV9,TRBJ2-7,CASSPRGTGSYEQYF
-,TRBV6-6,TRBJ1-1,CASSSAENTEAFF
once,TRBV6-6,TRBJ2-5,CASSFPREGRQTQYF
-,TRBV10-2,TRBJ1-1,CASSPTGWNTEAFF
-,TRBV30,TRBJ1-3,CAWSLRSWGTRGNTIYF
-,TRBV27,TRBJ1-1,CASSPWGRGVTEAFF
-,TRBV23-1,TRBJ1-1,CASRQVNTEAFF
few,TRBV2,TRBJ1-1,CASSEEVNTEAFF
-,TRBV19,TRBJ2-5,CASSAVSTETQYF
-,TRBV5-1,TRBJ2-5,CASSPRRDYLVETQYF
once,TRBV7-5,TRBJ1-3,CVRSLSGLEDTIYF
-,TRBV7-9,TRBJ1-6,CASSLFAGQAYNSPLHF
-,TRBV6-1,TRBJ1-1,CASREEGQLNTEAFF
-,TRBV19,TRBJ2-2,CASSRPTGPFTGELFF
-,TRBV30,TRBJ1-5,CAWSAPGRGSSQPQHF
-,TRBV11-2,TRBJ2-7,CASSPYRDGSYEQYF
-,TRBV11-2,TRBJ2-5,CASSYGQKETQYF
-,TRBV13,TRBJ2-3,CASSQSTGTDPTDTQYF
-,TRBV7-2,TRBJ2-5,CASSLMLAGARETQYF
once,TRBV11-2,TRBJ2-7,CASSLTGEQYF
-,TRBV5-1,TRBJ1-1,CASSLGHSMTEAFF
few,TRBV7-2,TRBJ1-5,CASSLIDNQPQHF
-,TRBV30,TRBJ1-2,CAWSGDRQRADYGYTF
-,TRBV6-1,TRBJ2-2,CASSPSPNTGELFF
-,TRBV9,TRBJ2-1,CASSVGTGQGQFF
-,TRBV5-1,TRBJ2-7,CASSSPGQRIYEQYF
-,TRBV4-2,TRBJ2-3,CASSQRSLGGTDTQYF